Listed here are 14 T cell receptor beta chains from one sample, sequenced in a study of beta chain features in type 1 diabetes. As every portion of the isolated RNA was reverse transcribed, the sequencing read expressed TCRB transcripts. The protocol was immunoSEQ multiplex PCR, while the TCRdb copy is restricted to in-frame clones and leaves out a portion. The sample has more than 350,000 clones; approximately 10% are singletons. The sequencing input was naive CD4+ T cells from blood. The receptors come from a woman younger than 35 in good health.

This clone appeared a few times. The rearrangement joins TRBV4-1 to TRBJ2-3; no clear D gene. Trimming left V 0 bases short and J 1 base short, with 5 bases between. Germline assignment: CDR1 MGHRA and CDR2 YSYEKL. The CDR3 has 14 amino acids. In DNA form, the CDR3 reads TGCGCCAGCAGCCAAGATAGGGGCACAGATACGCAGTATTTT. Protein product: CASSQDRGTDTQYF.

In DNA form, the CDR3 reads TGTGCCAGCAGCATGGGAACGGGACAGGGCACGTATGAGCAGTTCTTC. Translated: CASSMGTGQGTYEQFF. This chain connects TRBV9 to TRBJ2-1; the match to TRBD1 covers 9 bases. CDR3 length: 16 amino acids. Trimming at V came to 4 bases and at J to 8 bases, leaving 13 bases not matched to a gene. Germline V lookup: CDR1 SGDLS, CDR2 YYNGEE. The full variable domain, in which reference TRBV9 and TRBJ2-1 provide the parts outside the CDR3, is DSGVTQTPKHLITATGQRVTLRCSPRSGDLSVYWYQQSLDQGLQFLIQYYNGEERAKGNILERFSAQQFPDLHSELNLSSLELGDSALYFCASSMGTGQGTYEQFFGPGTRLTVL.

The CDR3 nucleotides are TGTGCCAGCAGCCGCGGGACACTGAATGGCTACACCTTC. Translated: CASSRGTLNGYTF. The V and J genes are TRBV14 and TRBJ1-2; TRBD1 is a possible D gene (6 bases). The germline gives CDR1 SGHDN, CDR2 FVKESK. Trimming stripped 4 bases from V and 6 bases from J, with 12 bases between. This CDR3 region has 13 residues. The whole variable domain, filled in from reference TRBV14 and TRBJ1-2, reads EAGVTQFPSHSVIEKGQTVTLRCDPISGHDNLYWYRRVMGKEIKFLLHFVKESKQDESGMPNNRFLAERTGGTYSTLKVQPAELEDSGVYFCASSRGTLNGYTFGSGTRLTVV.

CDR3 sequence reads: CASSLARGGGNEQFF. The CDR3 DNA follows: TGTGCCAGCAGCTTAGCGAGAGGAGGGGGCAATGAGCAGTTCTTC. The chain has TRBV7-9 and TRBJ2-1, with D perhaps matching TRBD1 or TRBD2 (6 bases each). The CDR3 consists of 15 residues. The V end was cut by 0 bases, the J end by 6 bases, with 12 bases between. Germline V CDR1 and CDR2: SEHNR, FQNEAQ (reference sequence).

This clone has a handful of counts. This chain uses TRBV7-9 with TRBJ2-5; tentative D call: TRBD2 (6 bases). The CDR3 sequence is 17 residues long. V shed 2 bases and J shed 5 bases, with 21 bases lying between them. Germline loops: CDR1 SEHNR, CDR2 FQNEAQ (reference sequence). DNA for the CDR3: TGTGCCAGCAGCTTAAAGCTGGTGCGGGATTCGAGGGAGACCCAGTACTTC. This codes for CASSLKLVRDSRETQYF. Based on the CDR3 plus reference TRBV7-9 and TRBJ2-5, the full variable domain is DTGVSQNPRHKITKRGQNVTFRCDPISEHNRLYWYRQTLGQGPEFLTYFQNEAQLEKSRLLSDRFSAERPKGSFSTLEIQRTEQGDSAMYLCASSLKLVRDSRETQYFGPGTRLLVL.

The gene calls are TRBV15 and TRBJ2-1, with 10 bases aligning to TRBD2. The length of the CDR3 is 16 residues. Trimming removed 4 bases from V and 4 bases from J; junction bases left unmatched: 7. CDR1 and CDR2 from the germline V gene are LNHNV and YYDKDF (reference sequence). CDR3 bases: TGTGCCACCAGCACCAGTAGCGGGAGGTTTTACAATGAGCAGTTCTTC. Translating it yields CATSTSSGRFYNEQFF.

V is TRBV27 and J is TRBJ2-3; the D gene is possibly TRBD2 (6 bases). V was cut by 4 bases and J by 3 bases, with 17 bases left in between. The CDR3 has 16 amino acids. CDR1 is MNHEY, CDR2 SMNVEV, per germline (reference sequence). The DNA of the CDR3 is TGTGCCAGCAGTTCCCGGAGGAGGGCATCAACAGATACGCAGTATTTT. This codes for CASSSRRRASTDTQYF.

The chain links TRBV11-2 to TRBJ2-7; 9 nucleotides align to TRBD1. The CDR3 is made up of 17 amino acids. V dropped 5 bases and J dropped 2; count of bases not matched to a gene: 13. Per the germline V gene, CDR1 is SGHAT and CDR2 is FQNNGV. CDR3 in DNA: TGTGCCAGCAGCCAGGACAGGGGCGACCCGAGGACCTACGAGCAGTACTTC. Protein sequence: CASSQDRGDPRTYEQYF.

J is TRBJ2-1 and V is TRBV4-1, with TRBD2 matching over 12 bases. This CDR3 spans 15 amino acids. V trimming: 3 bases; J trimming: 4 bases; junction bases outside the gene matches: 1. The germline CDR1 and CDR2 sequences are MGHRA and YSYEKL. CDR3 sequence (DNA): TGCGCCAGCAGCCACGGACTAGCGGGGTACAATGAGCAGTTCTTC. Protein product: CASSHGLAGYNEQFF.

This clone turned up a few times. The rearrangement joins TRBV7-3 to TRBJ2-5; a possible D gene is TRBD1 (5 bases). Trimming pared 1 base from V and 4 bases from J, leaving 10 bases between. Per germline, CDR1 SGHTA and CDR2 FQGTGA. CDR3 length equals 14 residues. CDR3 in DNA: TGTGCCAGCAGCTTAATAGGGGCCGGAGAGACCCAGTACTTC. Translating gives CASSLIGAGETQYF.

The CDR3 here is CASSFNLREVSTDTQYF. In nucleotides, the CDR3 is TGCGCCAGCAGCTTTAATTTACGGGAGGTATCCACAGATACGCAGTATTTT. The genes are TRBV5-1 and TRBJ2-3; 7 bases align to TRBD2. Germline lookup yields CDR1 SGHRS and CDR2 YFSETQ. The V gene end was trimmed by 2 bases and the J gene end by 2 bases; junction bases not matched to a gene: 11. The CDR3 is made up of 17 amino acids.

This clone was seen a few times. V usage is TRBV28 and J usage is TRBJ1-2, with D possibly being TRBD1 (6 bases). V was shortened by 5 bases and J by 8 bases, with 12 bases between the two germline ends. The germline V gene encodes CDR1 MDHEN and CDR2 SYDVKM. CDR3 length: 12 residues. CDR3 sequence: CASSQQGRGYTF. As DNA, the CDR3 is TGTGCCAGCAGTCAACAGGGTCGCGGCTACACCTTC.

This clone was seen more than once but under ten times. This chain connects TRBV28 to TRBJ2-7; 7 bases are a match to TRBD1. Germline CDR1 and CDR2: MDHEN and SYDVKM. After removal of 8 bases from V and 0 bases from J, the junction contained 10 bases not matched to a gene. The CDR3 has 15 amino acids. The CDR3, as DNA: TGTGCCAGCGGAATAGGGGGCCGGAGCTCCTACGAGCAGTACGTC. Translating it yields CASGIGGRSSYEQYV.

This chain joins TRBV9 and TRBJ2-3; D is unclear. The germline gives CDR1 SGDLS, CDR2 YYNGEE. V was cut by 0 bases and J by 4 bases, with 12 bases left in between. The CDR3 covers 15 residues. The CDR3 here is CASSVAGRSADTQYF. The CDR3 nucleotides are TGTGCCAGCAGCGTAGCTGGACGGTCCGCAGATACGCAGTATTTT.